This TCR beta chain was recovered during a study of blood T cell repertoires in COVID-19. Germline V CDR1 and CDR2: SGHTA, FQGNSA. V was clipped by 5 bases and J by 3 bases; unmatched bases: 9. The CDR3 is 16 residues long. This clone was counted between two and nine times. Libraries were prepared by immunoSEQ multiplex PCR; TCRdb keeps only in-frame clonotypes and omits some of them. The sample consists of tens of thousands of clones, almost 85% of them appearing once. The material sequenced was peripheral blood. This clonotype originated in a man between 45 and 60 years old with acute or convalescent COVID-19. The genes are TRBV7-2 and TRBJ2-5; 10 bases agree with TRBD2. The CDR3 DNA reads TGTGCCAGCAGCCGGACTAGCGGTGGAGGGGAAGAGACCCAGTACTTC. Translating it yields CASSRTSGGGEETQYF.